This TCR beta chain came from a study of OX40 agonist ivuxolimab in advanced cancers. Study overall: The study gave patients intravenous ivuxolimab at 0.01 to 10 mg/kg every 2 weeks.

The data were produced by immunoSEQ multiplex PCR, yet TCRdb's version contains in-frame clones alone and is incomplete. The sample contains more than 40,000 clones, 88% of which appear only once. There are 14 residues in the CDR3. Germline CDR1 and CDR2: SGHTA and FQGNSA. The germline V and J ends were trimmed by 5 bases and 6 bases, with 14 bases remaining between them. The study, taken as a whole, reports: CD4+ T cells averaged fewer expanded clones than CD8+ T cells. Among the lowest peripheral clonal expansion occurred in 0.1-3.0 mg/kg partial responders. Antigens targeted by the expanded peripheral T cells were not determined.

Remarks on this clone: Its antigen is unidentified.

The gene calls are TRBV7-2 and TRBJ2-1; D is unresolved. This receptor was identified in an adult with an advanced solid tumor such as melanoma, head and neck, liver or kidney cancer. Sequenced material: CD4+ or CD8+ T cells sorted from blood, taken in a trial of the OX40 agonist ivuxolimab. The CDR3 DNA is TGTGCCAGCAGCCCCGACCGGCGTAGCAATGAGCAGTTCTTC. The encoded protein is CASSPDRRSNEQFF.